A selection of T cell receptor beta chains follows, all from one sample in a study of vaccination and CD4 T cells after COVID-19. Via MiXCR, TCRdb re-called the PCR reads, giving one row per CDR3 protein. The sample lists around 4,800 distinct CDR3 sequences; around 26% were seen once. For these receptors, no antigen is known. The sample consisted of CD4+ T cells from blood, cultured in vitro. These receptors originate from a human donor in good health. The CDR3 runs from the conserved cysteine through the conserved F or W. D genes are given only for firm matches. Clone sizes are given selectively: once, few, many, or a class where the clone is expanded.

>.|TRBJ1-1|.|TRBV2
TGTGCCAGCAGTGCACAGCGATTGGTCACTGAAGCTTTCTTT
CASSAQRLVTEAFF
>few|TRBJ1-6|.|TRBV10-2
TGCGCCAGCAGTGTGCGGTTTGATTCACCCCTCCACTTT
CASSVRFDSPLHF
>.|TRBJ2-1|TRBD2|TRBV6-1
TGTGCCAGCAGACCCCGCTCCGGGACTAGCGGGCCAAATGAGCAGTTCTTC
CASRPRSGTSGPNEQFF
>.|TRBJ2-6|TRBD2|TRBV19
TGTGCCAGTATGGGGAGGGAGGGGGCCAACGTCCTGACTTTC
CASMGREGANVLTF
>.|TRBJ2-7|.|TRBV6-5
TGTGCCAGCAGTTACCAAGGGGCCACCTACGAGCAGTACTTC
CASSYQGATYEQYF
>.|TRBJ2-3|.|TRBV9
TGTGCCAGCAGCTCGAAGATCGGACTCCCAACGGGCACGCAGTATTTT
CASSSKIGLPTGTQYF
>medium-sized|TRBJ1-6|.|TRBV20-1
TGCAGTGCATCGGACAGAAATTCACCCCTCCACTTT
CSASDRNSPLHF
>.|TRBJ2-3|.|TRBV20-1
TGCAGTGCTCCTTTCGACCTCCATGCGGATACGCAGTATTTT
CSAPFDLHADTQYF
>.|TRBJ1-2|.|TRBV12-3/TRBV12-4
TGTGCCAGCAGTTTTGGAGGGATCTATGGCTACACCTTC
CASSFGGIYGYTF
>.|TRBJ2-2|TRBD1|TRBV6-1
TGTGCCAGCAGCGAGACAGGGGGCTCCGGGGAGCTGTTTTTT
CASSETGGSGELFF
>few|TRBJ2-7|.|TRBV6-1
TGTGCCAGCAGCTCGTTGAGGACCGTCTACGAGCAGTACTTC
CASSSLRTVYEQYF
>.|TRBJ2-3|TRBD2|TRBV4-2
TGTGCCAGCAGCCCGGGGGGGAACACAGATACGCAGTATTTT
CASSPGGNTDTQYF
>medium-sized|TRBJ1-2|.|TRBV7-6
TGTGCCAGCAGCTTAGTGCTCGCAGGGAGGGATGGCTACACCTTC
CASSLVLAGRDGYTF
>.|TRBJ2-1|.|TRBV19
TGTGCCAGTAGGCAGGGTCCAGTGAGCTCCTACAATGAGCAGTTCTTC
CASRQGPVSSYNEQFF
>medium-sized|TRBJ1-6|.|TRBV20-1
TGCAGTGCTAGCCCCGGGTCGCCTAATTCACCCCTCCACTTT
CSASPGSPNSPLHF
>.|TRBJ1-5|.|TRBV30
TGTGCCTGGAGTGTACTGGCAGAGGATCAGCCCCAGCATTTT
CAWSVLAEDQPQHF
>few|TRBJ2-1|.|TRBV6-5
TGTGCCAGCAGTTACTCGACAGTCTACAATGAGCAGTTCTTC
CASSYSTVYNEQFF
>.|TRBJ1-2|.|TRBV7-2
TGTGCCAGCAGCCCAGCGGCAGCGCGCTATGGCTACACCTTC
CASSPAAARYGYTF
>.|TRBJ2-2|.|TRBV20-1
TGCAGTGCTAGAGACCCAGGGAGCTATTCGTTGGCCGGGGAGCTGTTTTTT
CSARDPGSYSLAGELFF
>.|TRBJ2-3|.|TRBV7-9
TGTGCCAGCAGCGTGGACAGCCCCACAGATACGCAGTATTTT
CASSVDSPTDTQYF
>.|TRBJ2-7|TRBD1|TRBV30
TGTGCCTGGAGTGTACAAAGGACAGGGGGTACCCACGAGCAGTACTTC
CAWSVQRTGGTHEQYF
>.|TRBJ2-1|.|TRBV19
TGTGCCAGTAGTATAGCGGCAGGGTCCCCCAATGAGCAGTTCTTC
CASSIAAGSPNEQFF
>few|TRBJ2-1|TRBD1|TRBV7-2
TGTGCCAGCAGCTTGGGACAGGTCATTAGGAATGAGCAGTTCTTC
CASSLGQVIRNEQFF
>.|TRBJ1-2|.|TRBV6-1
TGTGCCAGCAGCCTCGGGCAGCTCTATGGCTACACCTTC
CASSLGQLYGYTF
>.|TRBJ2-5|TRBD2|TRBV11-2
TGTGCCAGCAGCTCCCCGGTAGGCGGGGGAGAGACCCAGTACTTC
CASSSPVGGGETQYF
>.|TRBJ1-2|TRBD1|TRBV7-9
TGTGCCAGCAGCTTAGCCCGGGGGACAGGGGATTTTAACTATGGCTACACCTTC
CASSLARGTGDFNYGYTF
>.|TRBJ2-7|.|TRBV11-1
TGTGCCAGCAGCTTCGCCTACGAGCAGTACTTC
CASSFAYEQYF
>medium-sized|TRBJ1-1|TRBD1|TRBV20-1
TGCAGTGCTTGGACAGGGGACACTGAAGCTTTCTTT
CSAWTGDTEAFF
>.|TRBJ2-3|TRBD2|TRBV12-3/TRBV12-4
TGTGCCAGCAGCCGAGGACTAGCAACGTATTTT
CASSRGLATYF
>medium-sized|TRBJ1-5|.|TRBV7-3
TGTGCCAGCAGCTTATCAGGAGATCAGCCCCAGCATTTT
CASSLSGDQPQHF
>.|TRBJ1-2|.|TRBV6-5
TGTGCCAGCAGTTATAGAGCCTTGGGGGAAACCTCCTATGGCTACACCTTC
CASSYRALGETSYGYTF
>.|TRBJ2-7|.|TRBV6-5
TGTGCCAGCAGTTTAAACAGGGAAAACTACGAGCAGTACTTC
CASSLNRENYEQYF
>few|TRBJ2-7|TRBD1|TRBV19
TGTGCCAGTAGGGGGACAGATTCCTACGAGCAGTACTTC
CASRGTDSYEQYF
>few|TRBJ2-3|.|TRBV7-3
TGTGCCAGCACCGTCGGGACTGGAGATACGCAGTATTTT
CASTVGTGDTQYF
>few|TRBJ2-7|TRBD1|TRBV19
TGTGCCAGTAGTCTGAACGGACAGGGCTCATCCGAGCAGTACTTC
CASSLNGQGSSEQYF
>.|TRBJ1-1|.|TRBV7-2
TGTGCCAGCAGCTTAGTGGCAGGGGAAGTGACTGAAGCTTTCTTT
CASSLVAGEVTEAFF
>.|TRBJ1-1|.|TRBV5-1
TGCGCCAGCAGCTTGACGGGGAACACTGAAGCTTTCTTT
CASSLTGNTEAFF
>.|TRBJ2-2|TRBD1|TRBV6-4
TGTGCCAGCAGTGGCCAGGGGGACACCGGGGAGCTGTTTTTT
CASSGQGDTGELFF
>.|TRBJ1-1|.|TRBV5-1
TGCGCCAGCAGCTTGCCCAGGGCGAACACTGAAGCTTTCTTT
CASSLPRANTEAFF
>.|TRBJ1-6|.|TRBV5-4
TGTGCCAGCAGCCGTGAGAAGAATTCACCCCTCCACTTT
CASSREKNSPLHF
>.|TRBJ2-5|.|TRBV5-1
TGCGCCAGCAGCTTGGCGGGGGCCAACGAAGAGACCCAGTACTTC
CASSLAGANEETQYF
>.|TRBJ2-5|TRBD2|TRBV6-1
TGTGCCAGCAGTGAACTAGCGGGGGGGCAAGAGACCCAGTACTTC
CASSELAGGQETQYF
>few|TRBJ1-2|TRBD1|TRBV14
TGTGCCAGCAGGCCTAGACAGGGCGGTGGCTACACCTTC
CASRPRQGGGYTF
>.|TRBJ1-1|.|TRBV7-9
TGTGCCAGCAGCTTAGAATCGGCCACGAACACTGAAGCTTTCTTT
CASSLESATNTEAFF
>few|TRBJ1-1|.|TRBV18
TGTGCCAGCTCACCTCCATTGACAAGGAATCCTGAAGCTTTCTTT
CASSPPLTRNPEAFF
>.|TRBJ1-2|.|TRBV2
TGTGCCAGCAGTGAATTCTTGAAGGGCTATGGCTACACCTTC
CASSEFLKGYGYTF
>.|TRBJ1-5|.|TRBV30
TGTGCCTGGAGTGTAGAAGGGCTTCAGCCCCAGCATTTT
CAWSVEGLQPQHF
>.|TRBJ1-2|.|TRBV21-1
TGTGCCAGCGGCAAAATCAGGGGCTACACCTTC
CASGKIRGYTF
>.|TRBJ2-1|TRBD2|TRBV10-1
TGCGCCAGCAGCCCCCGACTAGCGGGGGACAATGAGCAGTTCTTC
CASSPRLAGDNEQFF
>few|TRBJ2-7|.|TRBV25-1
TGTGCCAGCAAAAGGGAAAACTACGAGCAGTACTTC
CASKRENYEQYF
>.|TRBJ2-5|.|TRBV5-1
TGCGCCAGCAGCTTGACCAGACGGGAGACCCAGTACTTC
CASSLTRRETQYF
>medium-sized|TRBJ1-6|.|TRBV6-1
TGTGCCAGCAGTCAAACGGTTATTTCACCCCTCCACTTT
CASSQTVISPLHF
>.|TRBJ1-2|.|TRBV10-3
TGTGCCATCAGTAAGGACGGAACCCCCCTTAACTATGGCTACACCTTC
CAISKDGTPLNYGYTF